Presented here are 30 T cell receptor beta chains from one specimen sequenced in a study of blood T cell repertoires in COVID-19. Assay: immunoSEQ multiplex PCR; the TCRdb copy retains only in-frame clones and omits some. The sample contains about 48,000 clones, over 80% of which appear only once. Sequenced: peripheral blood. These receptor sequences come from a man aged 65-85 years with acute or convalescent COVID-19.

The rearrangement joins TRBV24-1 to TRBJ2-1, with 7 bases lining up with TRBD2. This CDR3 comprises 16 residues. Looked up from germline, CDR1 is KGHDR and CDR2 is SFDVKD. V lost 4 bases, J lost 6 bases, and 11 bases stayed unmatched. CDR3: CATSDPPSGGRNEQFF. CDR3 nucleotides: TGTGCCACCAGTGACCCCCCTAGCGGTGGTCGCAATGAGCAGTTCTTC.

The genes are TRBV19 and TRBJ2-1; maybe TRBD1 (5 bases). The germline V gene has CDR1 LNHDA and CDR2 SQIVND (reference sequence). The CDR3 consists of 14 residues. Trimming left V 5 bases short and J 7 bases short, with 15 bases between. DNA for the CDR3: TGTGCCAGTAGTCGCCGGACAACCGGGAATGAGCAGTTCTTC. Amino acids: CASSRRTTGNEQFF.

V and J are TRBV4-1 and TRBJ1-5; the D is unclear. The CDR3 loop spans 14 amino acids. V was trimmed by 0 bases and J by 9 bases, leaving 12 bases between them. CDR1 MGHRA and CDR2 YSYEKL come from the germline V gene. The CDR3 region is CASSQDLPVGPQHF. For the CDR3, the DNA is TGCGCCAGCAGCCAAGATCTGCCGGTCGGGCCCCAGCATTTT.

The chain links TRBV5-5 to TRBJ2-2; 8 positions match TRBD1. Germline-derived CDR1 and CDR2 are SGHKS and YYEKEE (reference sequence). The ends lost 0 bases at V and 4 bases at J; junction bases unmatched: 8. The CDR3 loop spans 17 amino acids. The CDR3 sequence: CASSLGLWTGFTGELFF. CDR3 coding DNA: TGTGCCAGCAGCTTGGGTCTCTGGACAGGGTTCACCGGGGAGCTGTTTTTT. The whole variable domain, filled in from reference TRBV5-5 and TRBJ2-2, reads DAGVTQSPTHLIKTRGQQVTLRCSPISGHKSVSWYQQVLGQGPQFIFQYYEKEERGRGNFPDRFSARQFPNYSSELNVNALLLGDSALYLCASSLGLWTGFTGELFFGEGSRLTVL.

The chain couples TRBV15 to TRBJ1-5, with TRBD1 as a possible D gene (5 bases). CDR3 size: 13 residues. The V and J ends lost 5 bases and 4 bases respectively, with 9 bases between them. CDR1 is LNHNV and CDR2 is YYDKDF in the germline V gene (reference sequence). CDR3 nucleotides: TGTGCCACCAGCGCAGGACATAATCAGCCCCAGCATTTT. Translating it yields CATSAGHNQPQHF.

The DNA of the CDR3 is TGTGCCAGCGCGGAGGGGGCCACTAACTATGGCTACACCTTC. It codes for CASAEGATNYGYTF. This rearrangement joins TRBV18 to TRBJ1-2, with 7 bases fitting TRBD1. Germline V gives CDR1 KGHSH, CDR2 LQKENI. The CDR3 has 14 amino acids. V dropped 8 bases and J dropped 0; count of bases not matched to a gene: 6.

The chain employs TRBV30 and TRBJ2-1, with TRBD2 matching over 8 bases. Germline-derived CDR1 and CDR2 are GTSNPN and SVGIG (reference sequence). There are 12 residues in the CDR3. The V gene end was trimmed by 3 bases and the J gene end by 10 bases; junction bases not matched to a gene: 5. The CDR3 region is CAWSETSGEQFF. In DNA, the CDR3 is TGTGCCTGGAGCGAAACTAGCGGAGAGCAGTTCTTC. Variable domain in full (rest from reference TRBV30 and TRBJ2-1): SQTIHQWPATLVQPVGSPLSLECTVEGTSNPNLYWYRQAAGRGLQLLFYSVGIGQISSEVPQNLSASRPQDRQFILSSKKLLLSDSGFYLCAWSETSGEQFFGPGTRLTVL.

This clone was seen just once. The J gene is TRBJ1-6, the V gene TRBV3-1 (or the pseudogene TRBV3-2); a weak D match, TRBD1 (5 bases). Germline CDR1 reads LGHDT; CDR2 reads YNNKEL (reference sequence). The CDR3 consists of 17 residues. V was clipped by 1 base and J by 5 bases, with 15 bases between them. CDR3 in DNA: TGTGCCAGCAGCCAAGGGGGCGCGTGGACGAATAATTCACCCCTCCACTTT. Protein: CASSQGGAWTNNSPLHF.

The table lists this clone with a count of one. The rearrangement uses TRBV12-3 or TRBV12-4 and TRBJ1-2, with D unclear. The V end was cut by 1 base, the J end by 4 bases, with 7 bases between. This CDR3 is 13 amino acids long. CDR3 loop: CASSLGRIYGYTF. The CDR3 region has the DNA TGTGCCAGCAGTTTAGGGAGAATCTATGGCTACACCTTC.

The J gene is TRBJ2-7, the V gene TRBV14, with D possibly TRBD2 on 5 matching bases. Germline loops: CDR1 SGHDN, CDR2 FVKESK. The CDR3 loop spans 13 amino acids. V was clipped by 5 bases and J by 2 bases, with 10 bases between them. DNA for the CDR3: TGTGCCAGCAGCTTTCGAGGGACCTACGAGCAGTACTTC. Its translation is CASSFRGTYEQYF.

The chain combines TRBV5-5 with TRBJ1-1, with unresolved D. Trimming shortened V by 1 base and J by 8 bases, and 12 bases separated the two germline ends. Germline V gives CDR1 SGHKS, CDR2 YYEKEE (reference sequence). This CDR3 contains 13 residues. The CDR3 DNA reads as TGTGCCAGCAGCTTGATATCGGCAGGCGAAGCTTTCTTT. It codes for CASSLISAGEAFF.

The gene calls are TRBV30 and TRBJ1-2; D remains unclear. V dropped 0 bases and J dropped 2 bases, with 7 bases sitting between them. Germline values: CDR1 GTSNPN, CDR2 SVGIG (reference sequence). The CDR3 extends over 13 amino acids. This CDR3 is CAWSVGENYGYTF. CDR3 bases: TGTGCCTGGAGTGTGGGAGAAAACTATGGCTACACCTTC.

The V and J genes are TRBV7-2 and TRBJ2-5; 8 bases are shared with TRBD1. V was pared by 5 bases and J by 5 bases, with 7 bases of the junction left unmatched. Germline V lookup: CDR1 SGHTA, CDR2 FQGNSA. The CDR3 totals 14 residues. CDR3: CASSTQGAAETQYF. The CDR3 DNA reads TGTGCCAGCAGCACCCAGGGGGCTGCGGAGACCCAGTACTTC.

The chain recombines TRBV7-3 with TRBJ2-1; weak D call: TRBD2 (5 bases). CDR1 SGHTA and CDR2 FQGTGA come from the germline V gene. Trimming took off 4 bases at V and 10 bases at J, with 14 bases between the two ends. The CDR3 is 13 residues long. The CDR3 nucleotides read TGTGCCAGCAGCTCTACCTTTGGCGGGGAGCAGTTCTTC. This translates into CASSSTFGGEQFF.

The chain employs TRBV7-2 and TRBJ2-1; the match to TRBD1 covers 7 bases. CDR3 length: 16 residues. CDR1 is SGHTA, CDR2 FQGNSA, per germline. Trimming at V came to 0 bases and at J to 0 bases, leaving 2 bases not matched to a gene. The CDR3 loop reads CASSLAGTVSYNEQFF. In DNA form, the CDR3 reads TGTGCCAGCAGCTTAGCAGGGACAGTCTCCTACAATGAGCAGTTCTTC. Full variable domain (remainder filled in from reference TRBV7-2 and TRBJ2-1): GAGVSQSPSNKVTEKGKDVELRCDPISGHTALYWYRQSLGQGLEFLIYFQGNSAPDKSGLPSDRFSAERTGGSVSTLTIQRTQQEDSAVYLCASSLAGTVSYNEQFFGPGTRLTVL.

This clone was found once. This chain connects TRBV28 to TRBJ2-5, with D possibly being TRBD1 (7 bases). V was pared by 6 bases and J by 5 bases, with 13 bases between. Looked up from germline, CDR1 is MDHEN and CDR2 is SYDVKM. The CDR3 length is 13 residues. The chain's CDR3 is CASRAGTDETQYF. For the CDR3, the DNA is TGTGCCAGCAGGGCGGGGACAGATGAGACCCAGTACTTC.

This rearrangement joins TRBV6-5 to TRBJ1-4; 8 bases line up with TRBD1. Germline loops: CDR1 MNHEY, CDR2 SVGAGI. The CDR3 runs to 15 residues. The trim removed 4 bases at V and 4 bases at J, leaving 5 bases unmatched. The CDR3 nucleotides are TGTGCCAGCAGTTCGGACAGGGTGAATAATGAAAAACTGTTTTTT. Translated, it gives CASSSDRVNNEKLFF.

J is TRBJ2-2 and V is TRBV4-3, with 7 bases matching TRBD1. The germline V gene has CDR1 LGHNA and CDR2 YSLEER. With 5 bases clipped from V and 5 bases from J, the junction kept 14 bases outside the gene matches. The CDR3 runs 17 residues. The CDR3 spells CASSSSTGATSTGELFF. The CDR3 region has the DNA TGCGCCAGCAGCTCGAGTACAGGGGCAACCAGTACCGGGGAGCTGTTTTTT.

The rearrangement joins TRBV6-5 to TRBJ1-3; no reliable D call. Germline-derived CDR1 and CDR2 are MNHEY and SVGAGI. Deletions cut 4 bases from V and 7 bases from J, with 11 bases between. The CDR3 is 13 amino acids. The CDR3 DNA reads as TGTGCCAGCAGTTTGAGAGGGATGAACACCATATATTTT. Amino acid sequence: CASSLRGMNTIYF.

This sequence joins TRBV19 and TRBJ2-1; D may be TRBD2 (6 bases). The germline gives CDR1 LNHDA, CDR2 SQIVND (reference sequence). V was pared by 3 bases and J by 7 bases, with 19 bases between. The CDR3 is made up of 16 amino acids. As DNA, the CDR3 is TGTGCCAGTAGTATCCCTGGACGACTAGATGTGAATGAGCAGTTCTTC. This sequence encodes CASSIPGRLDVNEQFF.

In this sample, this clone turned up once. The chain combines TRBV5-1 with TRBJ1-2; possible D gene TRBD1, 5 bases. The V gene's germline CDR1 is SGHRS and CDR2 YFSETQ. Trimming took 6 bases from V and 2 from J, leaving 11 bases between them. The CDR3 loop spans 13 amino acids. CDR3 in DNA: TGCGCCAGCAAACGGGGGGAGAACTATGGCTACACCTTC. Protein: CASKRGENYGYTF.

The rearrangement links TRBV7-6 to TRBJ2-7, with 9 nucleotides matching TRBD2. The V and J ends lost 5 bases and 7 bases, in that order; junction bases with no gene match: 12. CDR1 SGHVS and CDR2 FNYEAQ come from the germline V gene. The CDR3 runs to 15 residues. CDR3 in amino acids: CASSQDASGTGEQYF. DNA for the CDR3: TGTGCCAGCAGCCAAGATGCTAGCGGGACGGGAGAGCAGTACTTC.

In DNA form, the CDR3 reads TGTGCCAGTAGTATGAGGACTACCGGGGCTGATTCACCCCTCCACTTT. This encodes CASSMRTTGADSPLHF. The chain joins TRBV19 to TRBJ1-6, with TRBD1 as a possible D gene (5 bases). The CDR3 consists of 16 residues. The germline CDR1 and CDR2 sequences are LNHDA and SQIVND (reference sequence). V lost 3 bases, J lost 8 bases, and 17 bases lay in between.

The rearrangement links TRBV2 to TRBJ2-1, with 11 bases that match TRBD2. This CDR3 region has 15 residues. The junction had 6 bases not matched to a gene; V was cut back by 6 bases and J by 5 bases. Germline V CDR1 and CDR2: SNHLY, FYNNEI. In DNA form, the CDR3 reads TGTGCCAGCAGGAGACTAGCGGGGAGAGACAATGAGCAGTTCTTC. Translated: CASRRLAGRDNEQFF.

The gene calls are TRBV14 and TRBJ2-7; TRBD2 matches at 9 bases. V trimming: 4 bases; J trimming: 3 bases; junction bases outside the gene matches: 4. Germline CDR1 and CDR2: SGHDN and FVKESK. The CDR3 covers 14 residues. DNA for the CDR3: TGTGCCAGCAGCCCAGAGCGGGGGGACTACGAGCAGTACTTC. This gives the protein CASSPERGDYEQYF.

This CDR3 is CASSLVQVTGELFF. The CDR3 region has the DNA TGTGCCAGCAGCTTGGTTCAGGTCACCGGGGAGCTGTTTTTT. This chain joins TRBV5-4 and TRBJ2-2; no reliable D call. The V gene lost 0 bases and the J gene lost 4 bases, with 7 bases spanning the gap. Germline CDR1 reads SGHNT; CDR2 reads YYREEE (reference sequence). CDR3 length: 14 amino acids. Supplemented by reference TRBV5-4 and TRBJ2-2, the full variable domain reads ETGVTQSPTHLIKTRGQQVTLRCSSQSGHNTVSWYQQALGQGPQFIFQYYREEENGRGNFPPRFSGLQFPNYSSELNVNALELDDSALYLCASSLVQVTGELFFGEGSRLTVL.

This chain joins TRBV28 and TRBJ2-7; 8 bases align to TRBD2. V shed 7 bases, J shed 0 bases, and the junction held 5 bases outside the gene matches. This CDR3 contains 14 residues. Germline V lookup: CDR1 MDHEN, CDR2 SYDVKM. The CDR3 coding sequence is TGTGCCAGCATCGCGAGCGGGGGCTCCTACGAGCAGTACTTC. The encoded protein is CASIASGGSYEQYF.

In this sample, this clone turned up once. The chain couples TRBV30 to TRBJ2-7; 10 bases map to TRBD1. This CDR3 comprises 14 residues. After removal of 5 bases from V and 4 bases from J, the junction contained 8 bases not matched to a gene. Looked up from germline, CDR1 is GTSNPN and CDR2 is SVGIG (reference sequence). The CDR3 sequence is CAWQGQGSVYEQYF. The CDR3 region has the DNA TGTGCCTGGCAGGGACAGGGGTCCGTTTACGAGCAGTACTTC. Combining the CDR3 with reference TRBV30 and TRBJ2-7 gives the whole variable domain SQTIHQWPATLVQPVGSPLSLECTVEGTSNPNLYWYRQAAGRGLQLLFYSVGIGQISSEVPQNLSASRPQDRQFILSSKKLLLSDSGFYLCAWQGQGSVYEQYFGPGTRLTVT.

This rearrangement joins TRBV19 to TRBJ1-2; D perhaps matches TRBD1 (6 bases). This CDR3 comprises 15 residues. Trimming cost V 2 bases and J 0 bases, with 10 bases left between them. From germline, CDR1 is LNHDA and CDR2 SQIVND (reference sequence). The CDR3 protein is CASSIQTGANYGYTF. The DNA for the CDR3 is TGTGCCAGTAGTATACAGACAGGCGCTAACTATGGCTACACCTTC.

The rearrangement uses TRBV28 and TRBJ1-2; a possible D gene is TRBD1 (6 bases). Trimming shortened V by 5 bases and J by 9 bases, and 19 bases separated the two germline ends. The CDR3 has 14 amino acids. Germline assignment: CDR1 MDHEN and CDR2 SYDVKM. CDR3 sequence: CASSQSDRGGRYTF. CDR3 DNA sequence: TGTGCCAGCAGTCAATCGGACAGAGGGGGACGCTACACCTTC.